This T cell receptor (beta chain) stems from a study of T-cell memory formation after mild COVID-19. This clonotype turned up a few times. Germline CDR1 and CDR2: GTSNPN and SVGIG (reference sequence). V gave up 4 bases and J gave up 6 bases, with 9 bases separating them. The CDR3 loop spans 12 amino acids. TCRdb re-called the 5' RACE reads through MiXCR, storing one row per CDR3 protein. The table includes around 140,000 distinct CDR3 sequences, under 25% detected once. This clonotype originated in an adult woman who had mild COVID-19 (a few samples of this study predate the infection). Cell type and time point are not known. The sample consisted of PBMCs or a T cell subset sorted from them (not recorded which). This sequence joins TRBV30 and TRBJ2-2, with D possibly TRBD1 on 5 matching bases. This CDR3 reads CAWTGLAGELFF. The CDR3 region has the DNA TGTGCCTGGACAGGGTTGGCCGGGGAGCTGTTTTTT.